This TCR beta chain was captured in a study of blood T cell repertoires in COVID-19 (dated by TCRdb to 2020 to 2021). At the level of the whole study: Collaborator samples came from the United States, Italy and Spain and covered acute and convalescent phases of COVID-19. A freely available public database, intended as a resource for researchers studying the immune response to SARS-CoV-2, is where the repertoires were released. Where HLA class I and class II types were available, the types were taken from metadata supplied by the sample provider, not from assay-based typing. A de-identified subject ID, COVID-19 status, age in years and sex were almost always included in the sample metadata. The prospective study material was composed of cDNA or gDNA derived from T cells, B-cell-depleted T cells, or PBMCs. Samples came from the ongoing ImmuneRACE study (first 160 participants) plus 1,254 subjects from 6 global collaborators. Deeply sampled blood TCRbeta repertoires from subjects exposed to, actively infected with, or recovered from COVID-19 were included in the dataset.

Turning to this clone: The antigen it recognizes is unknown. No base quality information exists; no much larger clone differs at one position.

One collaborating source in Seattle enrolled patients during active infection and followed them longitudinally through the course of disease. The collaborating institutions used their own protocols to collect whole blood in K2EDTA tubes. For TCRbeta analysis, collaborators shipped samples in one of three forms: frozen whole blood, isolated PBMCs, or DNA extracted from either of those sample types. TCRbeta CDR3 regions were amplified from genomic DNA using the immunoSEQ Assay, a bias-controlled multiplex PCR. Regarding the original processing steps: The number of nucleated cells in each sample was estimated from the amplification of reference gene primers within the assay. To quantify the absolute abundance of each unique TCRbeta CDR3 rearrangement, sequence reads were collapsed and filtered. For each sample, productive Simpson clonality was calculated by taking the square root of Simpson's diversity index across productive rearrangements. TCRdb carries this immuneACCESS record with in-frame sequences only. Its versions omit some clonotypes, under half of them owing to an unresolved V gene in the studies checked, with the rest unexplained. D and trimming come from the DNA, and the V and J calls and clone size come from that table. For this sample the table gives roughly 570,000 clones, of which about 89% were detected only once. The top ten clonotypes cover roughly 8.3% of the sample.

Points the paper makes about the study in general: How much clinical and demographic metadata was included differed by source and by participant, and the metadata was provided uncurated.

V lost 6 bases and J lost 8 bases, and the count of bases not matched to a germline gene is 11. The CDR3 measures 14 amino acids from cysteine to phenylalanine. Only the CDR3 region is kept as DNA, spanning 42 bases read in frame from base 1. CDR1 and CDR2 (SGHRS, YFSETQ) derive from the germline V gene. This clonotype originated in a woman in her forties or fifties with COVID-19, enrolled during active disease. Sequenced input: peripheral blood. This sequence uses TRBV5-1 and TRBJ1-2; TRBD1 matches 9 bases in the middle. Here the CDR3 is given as CASTPSGTGYGYTF. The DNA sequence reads TGCGCCAGCACCCCGTCCGGGACAGGGTACGGCTACACCTTC. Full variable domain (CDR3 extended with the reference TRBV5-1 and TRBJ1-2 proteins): KAGVTQTPRYLIKTRGQQVTLSCSPISGHRSVSWYQQTPGQGLQFLFEYFSETQRNKGNFPGRFSGRQFSNSRSEMNVSTLELGDSALYLCASTPSGTGYGYTFGSGTRLTVV.